This TCR beta chain emerged from a study of T cells in Graves' hyperthyroidism and ophthalmopathy. Across the study: Prior to any treatment, at the point of initial diagnosis, peripheral blood was collected. General observations from the study: Using 13 V-J features, a model discriminated ophthalmopathy from stable hyperthyroidism.

CDR1 and CDR2 (germline): MDHEN, SYDVKM. This CDR3 is built from 14 residues. Trimming pared 3 bases from V and 1 base from J, leaving 9 bases between. Diagnoses rested on clinical symptoms, serum thyroxine and TRAb, thyroid ultrasound and orbital computed tomography. The investigators amplified TCR beta CDR3 regions from RNA transcripts. HTBI primers were employed in a first-round RT-PCR of the TCR CDR3. Via MiXCR, TCRdb re-called the multiplex PCR reads, giving one row per CDR3 protein. The sample lists around 340,000 distinct CDR3 sequences; 15% to 20% were seen once. A few counts support this clonotype. Its specificity is unknown.

V and J are TRBV28 and TRBJ2-5; D gene uncertain. This TCR came from a woman in her thirties or forties with Graves' ophthalmopathy. Sequenced input: blood. The CDR3 sequence is CASSLGPPQETQYF. DNA of the CDR3: TGTGCCAGCAGTTTGGGCCCACCCCAAGAGACCCAGTACTTC.